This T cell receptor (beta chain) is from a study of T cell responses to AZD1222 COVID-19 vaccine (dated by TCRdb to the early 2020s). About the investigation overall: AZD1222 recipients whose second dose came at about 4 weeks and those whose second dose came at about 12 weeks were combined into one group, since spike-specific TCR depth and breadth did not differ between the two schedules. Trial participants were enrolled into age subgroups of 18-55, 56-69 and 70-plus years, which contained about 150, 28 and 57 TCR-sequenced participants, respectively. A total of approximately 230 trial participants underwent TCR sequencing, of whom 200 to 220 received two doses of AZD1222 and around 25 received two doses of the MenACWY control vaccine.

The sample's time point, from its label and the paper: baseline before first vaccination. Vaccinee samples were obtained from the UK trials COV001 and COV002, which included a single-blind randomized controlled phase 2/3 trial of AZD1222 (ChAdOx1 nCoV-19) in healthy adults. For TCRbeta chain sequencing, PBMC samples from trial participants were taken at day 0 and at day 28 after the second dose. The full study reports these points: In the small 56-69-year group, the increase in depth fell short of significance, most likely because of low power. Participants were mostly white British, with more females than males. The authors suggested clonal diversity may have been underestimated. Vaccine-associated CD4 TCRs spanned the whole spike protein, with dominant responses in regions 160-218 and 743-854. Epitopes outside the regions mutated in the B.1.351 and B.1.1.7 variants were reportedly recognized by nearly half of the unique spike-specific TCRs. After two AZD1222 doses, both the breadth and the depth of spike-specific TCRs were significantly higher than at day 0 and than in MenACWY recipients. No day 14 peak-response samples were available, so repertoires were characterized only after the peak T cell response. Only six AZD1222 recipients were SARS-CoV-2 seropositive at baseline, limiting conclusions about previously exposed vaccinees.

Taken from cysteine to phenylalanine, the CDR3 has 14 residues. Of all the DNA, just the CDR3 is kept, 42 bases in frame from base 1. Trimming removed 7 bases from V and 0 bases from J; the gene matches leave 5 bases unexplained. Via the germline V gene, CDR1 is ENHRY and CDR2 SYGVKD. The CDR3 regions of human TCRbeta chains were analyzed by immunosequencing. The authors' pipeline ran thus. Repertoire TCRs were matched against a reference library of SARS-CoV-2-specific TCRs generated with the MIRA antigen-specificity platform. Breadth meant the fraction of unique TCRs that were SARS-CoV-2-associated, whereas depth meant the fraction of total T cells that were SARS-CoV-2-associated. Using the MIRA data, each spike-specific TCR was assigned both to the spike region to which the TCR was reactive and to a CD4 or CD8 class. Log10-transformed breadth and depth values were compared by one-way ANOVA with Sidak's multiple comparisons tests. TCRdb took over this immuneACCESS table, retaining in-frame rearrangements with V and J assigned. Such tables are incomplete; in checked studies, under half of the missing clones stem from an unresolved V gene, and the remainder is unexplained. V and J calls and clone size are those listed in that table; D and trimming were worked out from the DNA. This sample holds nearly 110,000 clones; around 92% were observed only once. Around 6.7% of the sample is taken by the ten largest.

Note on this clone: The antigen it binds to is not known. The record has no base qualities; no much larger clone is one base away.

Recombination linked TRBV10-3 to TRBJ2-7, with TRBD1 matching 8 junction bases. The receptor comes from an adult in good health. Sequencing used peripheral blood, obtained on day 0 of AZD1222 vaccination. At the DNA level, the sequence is TGTGCCATCACTCACGGGACAGGCTCCTACGAGCAGTACTTC. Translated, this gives CAITHGTGSYEQYF.